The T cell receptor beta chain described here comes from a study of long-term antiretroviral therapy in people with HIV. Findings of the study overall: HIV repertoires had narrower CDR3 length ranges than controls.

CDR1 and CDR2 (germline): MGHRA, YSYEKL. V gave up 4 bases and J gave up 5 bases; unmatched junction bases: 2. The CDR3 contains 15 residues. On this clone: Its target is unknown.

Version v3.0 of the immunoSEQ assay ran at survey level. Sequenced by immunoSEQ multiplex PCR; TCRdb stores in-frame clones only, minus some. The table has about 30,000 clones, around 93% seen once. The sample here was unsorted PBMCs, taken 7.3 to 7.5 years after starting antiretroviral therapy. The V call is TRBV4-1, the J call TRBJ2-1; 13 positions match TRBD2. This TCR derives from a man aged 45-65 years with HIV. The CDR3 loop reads CASSLLAGGDNEQFF. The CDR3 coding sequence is TGCGCCAGCAGCCTACTAGCGGGGGGGGACAATGAGCAGTTCTTC.